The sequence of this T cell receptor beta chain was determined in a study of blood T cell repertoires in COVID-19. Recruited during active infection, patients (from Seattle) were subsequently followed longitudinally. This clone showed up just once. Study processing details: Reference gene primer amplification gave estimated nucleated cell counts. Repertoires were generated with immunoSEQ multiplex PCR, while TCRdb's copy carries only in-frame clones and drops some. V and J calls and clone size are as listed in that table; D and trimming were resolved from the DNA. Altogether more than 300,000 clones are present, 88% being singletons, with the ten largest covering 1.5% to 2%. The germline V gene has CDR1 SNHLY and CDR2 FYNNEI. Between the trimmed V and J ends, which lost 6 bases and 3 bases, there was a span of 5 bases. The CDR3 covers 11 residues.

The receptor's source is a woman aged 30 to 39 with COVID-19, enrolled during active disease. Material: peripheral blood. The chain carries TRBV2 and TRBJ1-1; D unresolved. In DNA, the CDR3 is TGTGCCAGCAGCCTCGACACTGAAGCTTTCTTT. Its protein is CASSLDTEAFF.